These 27 T cell receptor beta chains originate from one sample sequenced in a study of T cell responses to AZD1222 COVID-19 vaccine. The assay was immunoSEQ multiplex PCR, and TCRdb's table has in-frame clones only and misses some. The sample records more than 90,000 clones, roughly 90% being singletons. This sample comprised peripheral blood, obtained 28 days after the second AZD1222 dose. These receptors were taken from an adult who received the AZD1222 COVID-19 vaccine.

The V call is TRBV5-4, the J call TRBJ2-7; the match to TRBD2 covers 9 bases. V shed 0 bases and J 2 bases; nucleotides not matched to a gene: 3. The CDR3 totals 15 residues. The germline V gene encodes CDR1 SGHNT and CDR2 YYREEE (reference sequence). CDR3 sequence reads: CASSLGASGAYEQYF. CDR3 bases: TGTGCCAGCAGCTTGGGGGCTAGCGGGGCCTACGAGCAGTACTTC.

This clone was found once. The J gene is TRBJ2-7, the V gene TRBV6-6; D gene unclear. This CDR3 is built from 12 residues. V lost 0 bases to trimming and J lost 9 bases, with 9 bases between them. Germline V gene data show CDR1 as MNHNY and CDR2 as SVGAGI (reference sequence). The CDR3 protein is CASSYSSWGQYF. The CDR3 coding sequence is TGTGCCAGCAGTTACTCGTCGTGGGGGCAGTACTTC.

V is TRBV6-2 or TRBV6-3 and J is TRBJ2-7; no clear D gene. The germline gives CDR1 MNHEY, CDR2 SVGEGT. Trimming shortened V by 0 bases and J by 3 bases, and 18 bases separated the two germline ends. The CDR3 extends over 17 amino acids. CDR3 residues: CASSYSLQSHGFYEQYF. CDR3 DNA sequence: TGTGCCAGCAGTTACTCCTTGCAGTCACACGGTTTCTACGAGCAGTACTTC.

The chain uses TRBV11-2 and TRBJ2-1; D is possibly TRBD2 (5 bases). V lost 1 base, J lost 4 bases, and 14 bases lay in between. Looked up from germline, CDR1 is SGHAT and CDR2 is FQNNGV. The CDR3 is 16 residues long. CDR3 protein: CASSLVGGETYNEQFF. The CDR3 DNA is TGTGCCAGCAGCTTAGTAGGTGGGGAGACGTACAATGAGCAGTTCTTC. The full variable domain, rest sourced from reference TRBV11-2 and TRBJ2-1, is EAGVAQSPRYKIIEKRQSVAFWCNPISGHATLYWYQQILGQGPKLLIQFQNNGVVDDSQLPKDRFSAERLKGVDSTLKIQPAKLEDSAVYLCASSLVGGETYNEQFFGPGTRLTVL.

The genes are TRBV28 and TRBJ1-2; D ambiguous. This CDR3 spans 13 amino acids. From germline, CDR1 is MDHEN and CDR2 SYDVKM. The V end lost 3 bases, the J end lost 3 bases, and 8 bases lay between the germline ends. As DNA, the CDR3 is TGTGCCAGCAGTTTCACTTCTTACTATGGCTACACCTTC. It yields the protein CASSFTSYYGYTF.

The chain combines TRBV7-8 with TRBJ2-7, with D possibly being TRBD2 (5 bases). V shed 6 bases and J shed 3 bases, with 15 bases lying between them. CDR3 size: 14 residues. Per the germline V gene, CDR1 is SGHVS and CDR2 is FQNEAQ. The CDR3 DNA is TGTGCCAGCAGTAATAGGGTCGGGGTCTACGAGCAGTACTTC. Its translation is CASSNRVGVYEQYF.

This chain connects TRBV19 to TRBJ2-6, with D possibly matching TRBD1 (6 bases). There are 17 residues in the CDR3. CDR1 is LNHDA, CDR2 SQIVND, per germline (reference sequence). The V end lost 3 bases, the J end lost 0 bases, and 12 bases lay between the germline ends. The CDR3 DNA follows: TGTGCCAGTAGTATCAACAGGGTAAGCTCTGGGGCCAACGTCCTGACTTTC. Translating gives CASSINRVSSGANVLTF.

The rearrangement joins TRBV5-6 to TRBJ1-1; 9 bases agree with TRBD1. The CDR3 sequence is 12 residues long. CDR1 SGHDT and CDR2 YYEEEE come from the germline V gene. Trimming cost V 6 bases and J 11 bases; bases outside gene matches: 8. The CDR3 nucleotides read TGTGCCAGCAACGTCCGGGACAGGGCGGCTTTCTTT. Its protein is CASNVRDRAAFF.

This chain uses TRBV27 with TRBJ1-2, with 7 positions matching TRBD1. J gave up 5 bases and V 4 bases, and 7 bases lay outside the gene matches. The length of the CDR3 is 14 residues. Germline V gives CDR1 MNHEY, CDR2 SMNVEV (reference sequence). The CDR3 loop is CASSSPGQKYGYTF. In nucleotides, the CDR3 is TGTGCCAGCAGTTCTCCGGGACAGAAATATGGCTACACCTTC.

This chain joins TRBV21-1 and TRBJ2-7; the DNA was not compared with TRBD2, the D call given in the table. TRBV21-1 is a pseudogene. The CDR3 is made up of 16 amino acids. This CDR3 reads CASSPNLSGALDEQYF. The CDR3 coding sequence is TGTGCCAGCAGCCCCAACCTTTCCGGTGCCTTAGACGAGCAGTACTTC.

This chain uses TRBV7-2 with TRBJ2-7; the D is unclear. The CDR3 is made up of 11 amino acids. Deletions cut 2 bases from V and 2 bases from J, with 1 base between. Looked up from germline, CDR1 is SGHTA and CDR2 is FQGNSA. CDR3 region: CASSLPYEQYF. CDR3 sequence (DNA): TGTGCCAGCAGCTTACCCTACGAGCAGTACTTC. Full variable domain (rest looked up from reference TRBV7-2 and TRBJ2-7): GAGVSQSPSNKVTEKGKDVELRCDPISGHTALYWYRQSLGQGLEFLIYFQGNSAPDKSGLPSDRFSAERTGGSVSTLTIQRTQQEDSAVYLCASSLPYEQYFGPGTRLTVT.

The chain uses TRBV5-4 and TRBJ2-7; TRBD2 agrees at 16 bases. CDR1 SGHNT and CDR2 YYREEE come from the germline V gene (reference sequence). CDR3 size: 18 residues. Losses at the gene ends were 1 base for V and 0 bases for J; bases not matched to a gene: 4. CDR3 nucleotide sequence: TGTGCCAGCAGCTTGTGGGGACTAGCGGGAGGGAGCTCCTACGAGCAGTACTTC. Translated: CASSLWGLAGGSSYEQYF.

The chain uses TRBV24-1 and TRBJ2-1; D perhaps matches TRBD2 (6 bases). The V and J ends lost 1 base and 4 bases respectively, with 13 bases between them. The CDR3 extends over 16 amino acids. From germline, CDR1 is KGHDR and CDR2 SFDVKD. DNA of the CDR3: TGTGCCACCAGTGATTTACGGCTAGCGAATTACAATGAGCAGTTCTTC. Amino acids: CATSDLRLANYNEQFF.

Only a few counts were recorded for this clone. This sequence joins TRBV18 and TRBJ2-4; D is unresolved. Trimming removed 3 bases from V and 6 bases from J, with 18 bases in between. There are 16 residues in the CDR3. Per germline, CDR1 KGHSH and CDR2 LQKENI. CDR3 DNA sequence: TGTGCCAGCTCACCTACCCGTGGGGTAGCCCTAAACATTCAGTACTTC. The encoded protein is CASSPTRGVALNIQYF.

V usage is TRBV18 and J usage is TRBJ2-3, with D perhaps matching TRBD1 or TRBD2 (5 bases each). Germline CDR1 is KGHSH and CDR2 is LQKENI. The V end lost 0 bases, the J end lost 0 bases, and 10 bases lay between the germline ends. The CDR3 is 16 amino acids. CDR3 loop: CASSPPAGRSTDTQYF. The CDR3 DNA follows: TGTGCCAGCTCACCACCGGCAGGGAGAAGCACAGATACGCAGTATTTT.

The chain is built from TRBV21-1 and TRBJ1-5; TRBD1 reflects the table's D call only, with no check against the DNA. TRBV21-1 is a documented pseudogene. The CDR3 consists of 14 residues. CDR3 region: CARISDRDCQPQHF. The CDR3 region has the DNA TGTGCCAGGATCTCGGACAGGGATTGTCAGCCCCAGCATTTT.

This rearrangement joins TRBV27 to TRBJ2-3, with D perhaps TRBD1 or TRBD2 (5 bases each). The CDR3 sequence is 15 residues long. Trimming took 3 bases from V and 2 from J, leaving 12 bases between them. Per germline, CDR1 MNHEY and CDR2 SMNVEV (reference sequence). The CDR3 bases are TGTGCCAGCAGTTTTTCGGGACCCTACACAGATACGCAGTATTTT. This codes for CASSFSGPYTDTQYF.

This rearrangement joins TRBV12-3 or TRBV12-4 to TRBJ2-1; TRBD2 matches 8 bases. V was clipped by 1 base and J by 16 bases; unmatched bases: 9. The CDR3 covers 13 residues. The CDR3 sequence is CASSLVGSGGGFF. CDR3 DNA: TGTGCCAGCAGTTTAGTAGGGTCGGGAGGGGGTTTCTTC.

The CDR3 DNA follows: TGTGCCAGCAGTTTAGGAGGAGCCTATGGCTACACCTTC. Translated: CASSLGGAYGYTF. The chain couples TRBV27 to TRBJ1-2, with D unclear. The CDR3 runs to 13 residues. The V gene lost 2 bases and the J gene lost 4 bases, with 8 bases spanning the gap. The V gene's germline CDR1 is MNHEY and CDR2 SMNVEV (reference sequence).

This clone has only one observation. The V and J genes are TRBV2 and TRBJ1-2; weak D call: TRBD1 (6 bases). Germline values: CDR1 SNHLY, CDR2 FYNNEI. CDR3 length: 14 residues. Trimming left V 6 bases short and J 4 bases short, with 15 bases between. CDR3 in DNA: TGTGCCAGCAGCCTCAGGGGCCTCCCCTATGGCTACACCTTC. As protein: CASSLRGLPYGYTF.

The chain combines TRBV6-5 with TRBJ1-1; D possibly corresponds to TRBD1 (5 bases). Germline CDR1 is MNHEY and CDR2 is SVGAGI. Trimming took off 9 bases at V and 2 bases at J, with 13 bases between the two ends. This CDR3 is built from 13 residues. The CDR3 loop reads CASLDTINTEAFF. The CDR3 DNA reads as TGTGCCAGTTTGGACACCATCAACACTGAAGCTTTCTTT.

J is TRBJ1-1 and V is TRBV28; D is unclear. In germline, CDR1 is MDHEN, CDR2 SYDVKM. CDR3 size: 14 residues. Trimming left V 3 bases short and J 0 bases short, with 8 bases between. CDR3 residues: CASSFPGMNTEAFF. CDR3 sequence (DNA): TGTGCCAGCAGTTTCCCCGGAATGAACACTGAAGCTTTCTTT.

The chain uses TRBV19 and TRBJ1-2; D call uncertain. The length of the CDR3 is 11 residues. Per the germline V gene, CDR1 is LNHDA and CDR2 is SQIVND (reference sequence). The V gene lost 2 bases and the J gene lost 7 bases, with 5 bases spanning the gap. The CDR3 region has the DNA TGTGCCAGTAGTATAAGTTCTGGCTACACCTTC. Translation gives CASSISSGYTF.

This clone appeared a few times. The rearrangement links TRBV28 to TRBJ2-1, with 11 nucleotides matching TRBD2. Germline V gene lookup returns CDR1 MDHEN and CDR2 SYDVKM. Trimming at V came to 4 bases and at J to 8 bases, leaving 10 bases not matched to a gene. The CDR3 runs 16 residues. The CDR3 DNA is TGTGCCAGCAGTTCCCCCGTAGCGGGAGGGGAGGATGAGCAGTTCTTC. It yields the protein CASSSPVAGGEDEQFF.

J is TRBJ1-4 and V is TRBV25-1; weak D call: TRBD1 (5 bases). This CDR3 region has 17 residues. The germline V gene encodes CDR1 MGHDK and CDR2 SYGVNS. Trimming cost V 2 bases and J 0 bases, with 13 bases left between them. Here the CDR3 DNA reads TGTGCCAGCAGTGAACCTGGGGCCACCTCAACTAATGAAAAACTGTTTTTT. This translates into CASSEPGATSTNEKLFF.

This chain links TRBV9 with TRBJ2-1; the D is unclear. The CDR3 loop spans 12 amino acids. CDR1 and CDR2 from the germline V gene are SGDLS and YYNGEE. The V end was cut by 4 bases, the J end by 4 bases, with 6 bases between. This CDR3 reads CASSPRYNEQFF. In DNA, the CDR3 is TGTGCCAGCAGCCCTAGGTACAATGAGCAGTTCTTC.

This clone appeared a single time. The genes are TRBV4-2 and TRBJ2-2; D is ambiguous. Germline values: CDR1 LGHNA, CDR2 YNFKEQ. Trimming took 0 bases from V and 2 from J, leaving 10 bases between them. The CDR3 sequence is 16 residues long. CDR3 protein: CASSQDLAGNTGELFF. CDR3 nucleotide sequence: TGTGCCAGCAGCCAAGATCTCGCTGGCAACACCGGGGAGCTGTTTTTT.